The 25 T cell receptor beta chains below were found in one sample sequenced in a study of blood T cell repertoires in COVID-19. Only in-frame clones appear in the TCRdb table, and some are missing; sequencing was by immunoSEQ multiplex PCR. The repertoire includes about 140,000 clones, about 80% of them detected once, and 1.6% sits in the top ten. The sample comprised peripheral blood. The source of these receptors is a human donor in a cohort sampled during active COVID-19.

The chain has TRBV19 and TRBJ1-2; D may be TRBD1 (6 bases). The V end lost 2 bases, the J end lost 3 bases, and 10 bases lay between the germline ends. The CDR3 spans 14 residues. CDR1 LNHDA and CDR2 SQIVND come from the germline V gene (reference sequence). The CDR3 reads CASSITRGHYGYTF. In nucleotides, the CDR3 is TGTGCCAGTAGTATAACCAGGGGACACTATGGCTACACCTTC.

In this sample, this clone turned up once. The chain joins TRBV7-2 to TRBJ1-1, with D unclear. The CDR3 totals 15 residues. Germline-derived CDR1 and CDR2 are SGHTA and FQGNSA. V was cut by 1 base and J by 2 bases, with 11 bases left in between. The chain's CDR3 is CASSLGALINTEAFF. The CDR3 bases are TGTGCCAGCAGCTTAGGGGCCTTGATAAACACTGAAGCTTTCTTT.

This sequence joins TRBV6-1 and TRBJ1-2, with TRBD1 as a possible D gene (6 bases). Germline values: CDR1 MNHNS, CDR2 SASEGT. The CDR3 is 12 residues long. Trimming took off 3 bases at V and 4 bases at J, with 6 bases between the two ends. The DNA of the CDR3 is TGTGCCAGCAGTGAGGACAGCTATGGCTACACCTTC. Its translation: CASSEDSYGYTF.

In the case of this clone: Different DNA sequences within this sample yield the same CDR3. This CDR3 is CASSSQGTGNTIYF. DNA of the CDR3: TGCGCCAGCAGCTCACAGGGAACTGGAAACACCATATATTTT. The genes are TRBV5-1 and TRBJ1-3; maybe TRBD1 (6 bases). V was clipped by 3 bases and J by 2 bases, with 9 bases between them. The CDR3 covers 14 residues. Germline loops: CDR1 SGHRS, CDR2 YFSETQ.

CDR3 coding DNA: TGTGCCAGCAGTTTGGTTCAGGGTCTAGCGGAATCCTACGAGCAGTACTTC. As protein: CASSLVQGLAESYEQYF. The J gene is TRBJ2-7, the V gene TRBV27, with 7 bases lining up with TRBD2. The CDR3 is 17 amino acids. With V trimmed by 3 bases and J by 1 base, 12 bases remained unmatched. The germline V gene has CDR1 MNHEY and CDR2 SMNVEV (reference sequence).

The chain has TRBV2 and TRBJ2-4; weak D call: TRBD1 (6 bases). Germline V gene sequence: CDR1 SNHLY, CDR2 FYNNEI. The CDR3 is 13 residues long. V shed 8 bases and J shed 7 bases, with 15 bases lying between them. The DNA for the CDR3 is TGTGCCAGCCCGGGACCTCAGGGGAACATTCAGTACTTC. It codes for CASPGPQGNIQYF.

The chain is built from TRBV18 and TRBJ2-3; 11 nucleotides match TRBD2. Germline lookup yields CDR1 KGHSH and CDR2 LQKENI. V was clipped by 2 bases and J by 0 bases; unmatched bases: 4. There are 17 residues in the CDR3. The CDR3 spells CASSPETSGTSTDTQYF. The CDR3 region has the DNA TGTGCCAGCTCACCAGAGACTAGCGGGACGAGCACAGATACGCAGTATTTT.

CDR3 nucleotides: TGTGCCAGCAGTGCGGGTAGCCCCGTCCAAGAGACCCAGTACTTC. As protein: CASSAGSPVQETQYF. The V and J genes are TRBV2 and TRBJ2-5, with D uncertain. Per germline, CDR1 SNHLY and CDR2 FYNNEI. The length of the CDR3 is 15 residues. The V end was cut by 4 bases, the J end by 1 base, with 13 bases between.

The rearrangement uses TRBV4-1 and TRBJ2-1, with 8 bases that match TRBD2. The CDR3 has 15 residues. Germline-derived CDR1 and CDR2 are MGHRA and YSYEKL. Germline trimming cut 2 bases from V and 5 bases from J; bases unmatched to any gene: 5. The CDR3 reads CASSQPGTRNNEQFF. Here the CDR3 DNA reads TGCGCCAGCAGCCAACCGGGGACTAGAAACAATGAGCAGTTCTTC.

The rearrangement links TRBV5-1 to TRBJ2-5; D gene uncertain. The CDR3 length is 11 residues. Trimming stripped 4 bases from V and 1 base from J, with 2 bases between. The germline CDR1 and CDR2 sequences are SGHRS and YFSETQ. CDR3 in amino acids: CASSRQETQYF. CDR3 bases: TGCGCCAGCAGCCGCCAAGAGACCCAGTACTTC. Using reference TRBV5-1 and TRBJ2-5 for the parts outside the CDR3, the full variable domain is KAGVTQTPRYLIKTRGQQVTLSCSPISGHRSVSWYQQTPGQGLQFLFEYFSETQRNKGNFPGRFSGRQFSNSRSEMNVSTLELGDSALYLCASSRQETQYFGPGTRLLVL.

The rearrangement links TRBV19 to TRBJ2-3; a weak D match, TRBD2 (6 bases). The CDR3 runs 16 residues. The germline CDR1 and CDR2 sequences are LNHDA and SQIVND (reference sequence). With 1 base removed from V and 6 bases from J, the gap between germline ends came to 17 bases. The CDR3, as DNA: TGTGCCAGTAGTATAGCCCGACAAGGAGGGCCGGATACGCAGTATTTT. It codes for CASSIARQGGPDTQYF.

The chain links TRBV24-1 to TRBJ2-2; 8 positions agree with TRBD2. Losses at the gene ends were 5 bases for V and 4 bases for J; bases not matched to a gene: 2. CDR1 KGHDR and CDR2 SFDVKD come from the germline V gene. The CDR3 length is 14 residues. This CDR3 reads CATSVAGRTGELFF. Here the CDR3 DNA reads TGTGCCACCAGTGTAGCGGGACGCACCGGGGAGCTGTTTTTT.

The chain has TRBV28 and TRBJ2-3; the match to TRBD1 covers 7 bases. Germline V gene sequence: CDR1 MDHEN, CDR2 SYDVKM. CDR3 length: 18 residues. The junction had 16 bases not matched to a gene; V was cut back by 5 bases and J by 2 bases. CDR3 residues: CASSPKQGLTSFTDTQYF. The DNA of the CDR3 is TGTGCCAGCAGTCCCAAACAGGGGTTAACGTCCTTCACAGATACGCAGTATTTT. The variable domain in full, completed from reference TRBV28 and TRBJ2-3, reads DVKVTQSSRYLVKRTGEKVFLECVQDMDHENMFWYRQDPGLGLRLIYFSYDVKMKEKGDIPEGYSVSREKKERFSLILESASTNQTSMYLCASSPKQGLTSFTDTQYFGPGTRLTVL.

The genes are TRBV7-6 and TRBJ1-4; 9 bases are shared with TRBD1. The CDR3 extends over 16 amino acids. Trimming at V came to 3 bases and at J to 5 bases, leaving 7 bases not matched to a gene. Germline-derived CDR1 and CDR2 are SGHVS and FNYEAQ. DNA for the CDR3: TGTGCCAGCAGCTTTTCCTCGACAGGGGGAAATGAAAAACTGTTTTTT. Its translation is CASSFSSTGGNEKLFF.

The V gene is TRBV6-5, the J gene TRBJ1-1; the D is unclear. From germline, CDR1 is MNHEY and CDR2 SVGAGI. V lost 1 base and J 2 bases, leaving 8 bases between the germline ends. The CDR3 sequence is 14 residues long. CDR3 in amino acids: CASSYLGSNTEAFF. In nucleotides, the CDR3 is TGTGCCAGCAGTTACTTGGGGAGTAACACTGAAGCTTTCTTT.

The chain couples TRBV18 to TRBJ2-7, with D perhaps matching TRBD2 (6 bases). This CDR3 has 15 amino acids. Trimming cost V 4 bases and J 5 bases, with 18 bases left between them. CDR1 is KGHSH and CDR2 is LQKENI in the germline V gene. CDR3 in DNA: TGTGCCAGCTCACGGGGACTCGCCGGTGGAGACGAGCAGTACTTC. Translating gives CASSRGLAGGDEQYF.

CDR3 DNA sequence: TGTGCCAGCAGTCTCCTGGGACAGGGATTTCAGCCCCAGCATTTT. As protein: CASSLLGQGFQPQHF. V usage is TRBV6-2 or TRBV6-3 and J usage is TRBJ1-5, with 9 bases that match TRBD1. The germline V gene encodes CDR1 MNHEY and CDR2 SVGEGT. V dropped 5 bases and J dropped 6; count of bases not matched to a gene: 8. The CDR3 sequence is 15 residues long.

This clone turned up a few times. The V call is TRBV7-8, the J call TRBJ2-7; 7 bases are a match to TRBD1. Germline assignment: CDR1 SGHVS and CDR2 FQNEAQ. With 5 bases clipped from V and 4 bases from J, the junction kept 11 bases outside the gene matches. The CDR3 has 15 residues. This chain's CDR3 is CASSPRTGIPYEQYF. In nucleotides, the CDR3 is TGTGCCAGCAGCCCCAGGACAGGAATACCTTACGAGCAGTACTTC.

The rearrangement uses TRBV5-1 and TRBJ2-2, with TRBD1 identical over 10 bases. The germline V gene encodes CDR1 SGHRS and CDR2 YFSETQ. J was trimmed by 4 bases and V by 4 bases; bases with no gene match: 4. The CDR3 loop spans 15 amino acids. The CDR3 reads CASSPGQGGTGELFF. The CDR3 coding sequence is TGCGCCAGCAGCCCCGGACAGGGGGGCACCGGGGAGCTGTTTTTT. The full variable domain, in which reference TRBV5-1 and TRBJ2-2 provide the parts outside the CDR3, is KAGVTQTPRYLIKTRGQQVTLSCSPISGHRSVSWYQQTPGQGLQFLFEYFSETQRNKGNFPGRFSGRQFSNSRSEMNVSTLELGDSALYLCASSPGQGGTGELFFGEGSRLTVL.

This chain links TRBV7-2 with TRBJ2-1, with D tentatively TRBD2 (5 bases). CDR1 and CDR2 (germline): SGHTA, FQGNSA. This CDR3 contains 12 residues. The V end was cut by 4 bases, the J end by 9 bases, with 10 bases between. CDR3 loop: CASSSSWGEQFF. The CDR3 DNA reads TGTGCCAGCAGCTCTAGCTGGGGTGAGCAGTTCTTC.

The gene calls are TRBV3-1 (or the pseudogene TRBV3-2) and TRBJ1-6; 7 nucleotides match TRBD1. Losses at the gene ends were 8 bases for V and 4 bases for J; bases not matched to a gene: 14. The CDR3 is made up of 17 amino acids. CDR1 and CDR2 (germline): LGHDT, YNNKEL (reference sequence). The CDR3 coding sequence is TGTGCCAGCTCCCTAGACAGGGCTGGGACGTATAATTCACCCCTCCACTTT. Protein: CASSLDRAGTYNSPLHF.

The chain has TRBV21-1 and TRBJ2-1; the D call TRBD1 from the table was never checked on the DNA. TRBV21-1 is noted as a pseudogene. This CDR3 spans 8 amino acids. Here the CDR3 DNA reads TGTGCACTCAAGGGGGACCTCTTC. This sequence encodes CALKGDLF.

The V and J genes are TRBV7-3 and TRBJ2-5; D not certain. CDR3 length: 14 amino acids. Trimming removed 1 base from V and 1 base from J, with 7 bases in between. Germline V gene sequence: CDR1 SGHTA, CDR2 FQGTGA. The CDR3 region is CASSLKAIQETQYF. CDR3 DNA: TGTGCCAGCAGCTTAAAAGCGATCCAAGAGACCCAGTACTTC. The complete variable domain, with remaining parts taken from reference TRBV7-3 and TRBJ2-5, reads GAGVSQTPSNKVTEKGKYVELRCDPISGHTALYWYRQSLGQGPEFLIYFQGTGAADDSGLPNDRFFAVRPEGSVSTLKIQRTERGDSAVYLCASSLKAIQETQYFGPGTRLLVL.

The chain uses TRBV14 and TRBJ1-2; TRBD1 is a possible D gene (6 bases). The V end lost 1 base, the J end lost 4 bases, and 10 bases lay between the germline ends. There are 14 residues in the CDR3. The germline V gene encodes CDR1 SGHDN and CDR2 FVKESK. CDR3 DNA sequence: TGTGCCAGCAGCCAAGTACAGGACAGCTATGGCTACACCTTC. This sequence encodes CASSQVQDSYGYTF. Full variable domain (rest looked up from reference TRBV14 and TRBJ1-2): EAGVTQFPSHSVIEKGQTVTLRCDPISGHDNLYWYRRVMGKEIKFLLHFVKESKQDESGMPNNRFLAERTGGTYSTLKVQPAELEDSGVYFCASSQVQDSYGYTFGSGTRLTVV.

The rearrangement joins TRBV6-2 or TRBV6-3 to TRBJ2-3; D remains ambiguous. V was cut by 4 bases and J by 2 bases, with 10 bases left in between. The CDR3 has 14 residues. The germline gives CDR1 MNHEY, CDR2 SVGEGT. The CDR3 loop reads CASSSGTTTDTQYF. The DNA of the CDR3 is TGTGCCAGCAGTTCCGGAACTACCACAGATACGCAGTATTTT.